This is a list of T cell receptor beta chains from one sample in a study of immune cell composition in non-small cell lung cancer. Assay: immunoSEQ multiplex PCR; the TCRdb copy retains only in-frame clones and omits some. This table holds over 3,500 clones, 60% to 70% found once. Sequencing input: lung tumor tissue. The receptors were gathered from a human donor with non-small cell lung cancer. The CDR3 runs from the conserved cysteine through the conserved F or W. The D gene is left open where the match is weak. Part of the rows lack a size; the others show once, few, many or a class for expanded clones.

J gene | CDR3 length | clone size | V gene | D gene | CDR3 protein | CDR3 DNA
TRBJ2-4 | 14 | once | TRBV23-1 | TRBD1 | CASSRQGSKNIQYF | TGCGCCAGCAGCAGACAGGGCTCCAAAAACATTCAGTACTTC
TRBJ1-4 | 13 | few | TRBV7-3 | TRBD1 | CASSRDRGEKLFF | TGTGCCAGCAGCCGGGACAGGGGTGAAAAACTGTTTTTT
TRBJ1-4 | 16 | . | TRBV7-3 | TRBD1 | CASSERGTGANEKLFF | TGTGCCAGCAGCGAAAGGGGCACAGGGGCGAATGAAAAACTGTTTTTT
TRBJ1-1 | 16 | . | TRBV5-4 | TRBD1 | CASSQPPDRGNTEAFF | TGTGCCAGCAGCCAACCACCGGACAGGGGAAACACTGAAGCTTTCTTT
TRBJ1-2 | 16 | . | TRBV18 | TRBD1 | CASSPRTPGQGSDYTF | TGTGCCAGCTCACCACGTACGCCGGGACAGGGGTCGGACTACACCTTC
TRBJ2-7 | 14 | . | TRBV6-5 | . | CASTPNLASYEQYF | TGTGCCAGCACTCCTAATCTAGCCAGCTACGAGCAGTACTTC
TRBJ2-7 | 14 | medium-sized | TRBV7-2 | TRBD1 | CASSSRQGTYEQYF | TGTGCCAGCAGCTCAAGACAGGGGACCTACGAGCAGTACTTC
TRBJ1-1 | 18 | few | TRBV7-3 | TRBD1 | CASSARGTGARLNTEAFF | TGTGCCAGCAGCGCTCGCGGGACAGGGGCCAGATTGAACACTGAAGCTTTCTTT
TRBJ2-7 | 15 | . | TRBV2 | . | CASSDGASWGGEKYF | TGTGCCAGCAGTGATGGGGCTTCGTGGGGAGGCGAGAAGTACTTC
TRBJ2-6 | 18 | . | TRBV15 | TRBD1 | CATSRAQGAGSGANVLTF | TGTGCCACCAGCAGAGCACAGGGGGCCGGCTCTGGGGCCAACGTCCTGACTTTC
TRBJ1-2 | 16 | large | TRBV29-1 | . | CSVEDLGGAPNYGYTF | TGCAGCGTTGAAGATCTGGGAGGGGCTCCTAACTATGGCTACACCTTC
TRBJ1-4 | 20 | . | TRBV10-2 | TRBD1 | CASSALKSGTGANRREKLFF | TGCGCCAGCAGTGCCCTCAAATCGGGGACAGGGGCTAATAGGAGGGAAAAACTGTTTTTT
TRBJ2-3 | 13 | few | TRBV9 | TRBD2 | CASSGSGRDTQYF | TGTGCCAGCAGCGGTAGCGGGAGAGATACGCAGTATTTT
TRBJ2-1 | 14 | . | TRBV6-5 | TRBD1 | CASSYGAGGDEQFF | TGTGCCAGCAGTTACGGAGCAGGGGGCGATGAGCAGTTCTTC
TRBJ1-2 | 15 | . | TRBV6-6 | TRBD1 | CASSYGDRVFYGYTF | TGTGCCAGCAGTTACGGAGACAGGGTGTTCTATGGCTACACCTTC
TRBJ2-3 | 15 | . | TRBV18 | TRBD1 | CASSPWQGATDTQYF | TGTGCCAGCTCACCATGGCAGGGGGCCACAGATACGCAGTATTTT
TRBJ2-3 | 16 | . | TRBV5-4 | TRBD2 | CASSSGLAGSTDTQYF | TGTGCCAGCAGTTCCGGACTAGCGGGCAGCACAGATACGCAGTATTTT
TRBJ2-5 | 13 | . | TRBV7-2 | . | CASSLEQQETQYF | TGTGCCAGCAGCTTAGAACAGCAAGAGACCCAGTACTTC
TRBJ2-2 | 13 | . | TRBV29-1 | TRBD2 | CSVRTSGRGELFF | TGCAGCGTCAGGACTAGCGGGAGGGGGGAGCTGTTTTTT
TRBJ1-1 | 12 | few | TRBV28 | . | CASTSEVLGAFF | TGTGCCAGCACCTCCGAGGTCCTAGGAGCTTTCTTT
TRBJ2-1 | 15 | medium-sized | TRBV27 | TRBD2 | CASSFLAGGGNEQFF | TGTGCCAGCAGTTTCCTAGCGGGAGGGGGCAATGAGCAGTTCTTC
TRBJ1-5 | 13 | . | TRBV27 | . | CASRGGGNQPQHF | TGTGCCAGCCGGGGTGGAGGCAATCAGCCCCAGCATTTT
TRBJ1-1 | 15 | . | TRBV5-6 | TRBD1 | CASSLGDRPLSEAFF | TGTGCCAGCAGCTTAGGGGACAGGCCGCTCTCTGAAGCTTTCTTT